The next 21 T cell receptor beta chains were all read from a single sample in a study of PD-1 blockade in mismatch repair-deficient tumors. Only in-frame clones appear in the TCRdb table, and some are missing; sequencing was by immunoSEQ multiplex PCR. Of approximately 100,000 clones in the sample, over 65% were seen once. The material was peripheral blood, obtained approximately 35 weeks after starting pembrolizumab. These receptor sequences come from an adult with mismatch repair-deficient cancer.

This sequence joins TRBV7-8 and TRBJ1-1; D possibly corresponds to TRBD1 (5 bases). Germline loops: CDR1 SGHVS, CDR2 FQNEAQ. The CDR3 is 14 amino acids. With 4 bases removed from V and 5 bases from J, the gap between germline ends came to 14 bases. The CDR3 reads CASSSREGQTEAFF. Here the CDR3 DNA reads TGTGCCAGCAGCTCCCGGGAGGGGCAAACTGAAGCTTTCTTT.

The V gene is TRBV30, the J gene TRBJ1-6, with 9 bases aligning to TRBD1. Germline values: CDR1 GTSNPN, CDR2 SVGIG (reference sequence). The CDR3 contains 15 residues. V shed 3 bases, J shed 9 bases, and the junction held 9 bases outside the gene matches. The CDR3 loop reads CAWSSRTGESSPLHF. CDR3 sequence (DNA): TGTGCCTGGAGCTCCAGGACAGGGGAAAGTTCACCCCTCCACTTT.

The rearrangement links TRBV7-6 to TRBJ2-7; D gene ambiguous. This CDR3 has 14 residues. Trimming pared 0 bases from V and 6 bases from J, leaving 12 bases between. Germline lookup yields CDR1 SGHVS and CDR2 FNYEAQ. The DNA of the CDR3 is TGTGCCAGCAGCTTAGCGCGTGGGGAAAGCGAGCAGTACTTC. This sequence encodes CASSLARGESEQYF.

V is TRBV10-1 and J is TRBJ2-5, with a weak D call TRBD2 (6 bases). The germline CDR1 and CDR2 sequences are WNHNN and SYGVQD (reference sequence). This CDR3 has 17 residues. V was trimmed by 0 bases and J by 9 bases, leaving 23 bases between them. The CDR3 here is CASSESTGLPRLCAQYF. The CDR3 DNA reads TGCGCCAGCAGTGAGTCGACGGGACTCCCCCGGTTATGTGCCCAGTACTTC.

This chain joins TRBV7-9 and TRBJ1-2; D is possibly TRBD1 (6 bases). The germline V and J ends were trimmed by 3 bases and 8 bases, with 13 bases remaining between them. Looked up from germline, CDR1 is SEHNR and CDR2 is FQNEAQ (reference sequence). The CDR3 consists of 13 residues. The CDR3 nucleotides read TGTGCCAGCAGCTTCTTACAGGGCAGAGGCTACACCTTC. As protein: CASSFLQGRGYTF.

The DNA for the CDR3 is TGTGCCAGCACCCTAGCGGGAACGGAGACCCAGTACTTC. Translation: CASTLAGTETQYF. V and J are TRBV6-6 and TRBJ2-5; TRBD2 matches at 9 bases. Germline V gives CDR1 MNHNY, CDR2 SVGAGI (reference sequence). Unmatched junction bases numbered 5, after V lost 7 bases and J lost 5 bases. This CDR3 has 13 amino acids.

The chain employs TRBV14 and TRBJ1-4; a weak D match, TRBD1 (5 bases). Trimming shortened V by 4 bases and J by 3 bases, and 12 bases separated the two germline ends. The CDR3 runs 15 residues. Germline CDR1 is SGHDN and CDR2 is FVKESK. CDR3 protein: CASSRGVAANEKLFF. The DNA of the CDR3 is TGTGCCAGCAGCCGAGGGGTGGCGGCTAATGAAAAACTGTTTTTT.

This sequence joins TRBV7-9 and TRBJ2-2; D tentatively fits TRBD1 or TRBD2 (5 bases each). The CDR3 extends over 14 amino acids. Per the germline V gene, CDR1 is SEHNR and CDR2 is FQNEAQ (reference sequence). Trimming stripped 3 bases from V and 6 bases from J, with 11 bases between. The CDR3 sequence: CASSFARDPGELFF. The CDR3, as DNA: TGTGCCAGCAGCTTCGCCAGGGACCCCGGGGAGCTGTTTTTT.

The chain couples TRBV6-1 to TRBJ2-7; either TRBD1 or TRBD2 may supply D (5 bases each). V was cut by 5 bases and J by 6 bases, with 14 bases left in between. Per germline, CDR1 MNHNS and CDR2 SASEGT. The CDR3 totals 13 residues. CDR3 DNA: TGTGCCAGCAGTCCCGGGACCCCCCCCGAGCAGTACTTC. Translation: CASSPGTPPEQYF.

This clone has only a few counts. V is TRBV5-1 and J is TRBJ2-1; 10 bases map to TRBD2. Germline V lookup: CDR1 SGHRS, CDR2 YFSETQ. The CDR3 runs to 15 residues. J was trimmed by 7 bases and V by 0 bases; bases with no gene match: 4. This CDR3 is CASSLGLAGVNEQFF. CDR3 bases: TGCGCCAGCAGCTTGGGTCTAGCGGGAGTTAATGAGCAGTTCTTC.

The CDR3 sequence: CASSQRGFYEQYF. The CDR3 DNA sequence: TGTGCCAGCAGCCAACGTGGGTTTTACGAGCAGTACTTC. This chain connects TRBV14 to TRBJ2-7, with D unclear. Trimming stripped 2 bases from V and 4 bases from J, with 9 bases between. CDR3 size: 13 residues. CDR1 and CDR2 from the germline V gene are SGHDN and FVKESK.

The chain has TRBV9 and TRBJ2-6; D not certain. Germline lookup yields CDR1 SGDLS and CDR2 YYNGEE. The CDR3 length is 17 residues. V was cut by 2 bases and J by 1 base, with 13 bases left in between. CDR3 DNA sequence: TGTGCCAGCAGCGTTTTCCAGGCGAGATCTGGGGCCAACGTCCTGACTTTC. Its translation: CASSVFQARSGANVLTF.

The CDR3 is CASSVGPGEQYF. The CDR3 DNA follows: TGTGCCAGCAGCGTGGGGCCTGGCGAGCAGTACTTC. The J gene is TRBJ2-7, the V gene TRBV5-4, with D possibly TRBD1 on 5 matching bases. V was pared by 4 bases and J by 6 bases, with 11 bases between. The CDR3 has 12 residues. Germline V gene data show CDR1 as SGHNT and CDR2 as YYREEE (reference sequence).

This chain connects TRBV19 to TRBJ1-2; perhaps TRBD1 as D (5 bases). V was cut by 5 bases and J by 1 base, with 17 bases left in between. This CDR3 comprises 16 residues. Germline CDR1 reads LNHDA; CDR2 reads SQIVND (reference sequence). The CDR3 coding sequence is TGTGCCAGTAGTGCAGGGTCTGGATGGGGTAACTATGGCTACACCTTC. It translates to CASSAGSGWGNYGYTF.

The rearrangement uses TRBV6-5 and TRBJ2-7; D remains unclear. Germline V gene lookup returns CDR1 MNHEY and CDR2 SVGAGI. V was pared by 7 bases and J by 1 base, with 17 bases between. This CDR3 comprises 15 residues. The CDR3, as DNA: TGTGCCAGCAATAAAAGGACGGATAAATCCTACGAGCAGTACTTC. It is translated as CASNKRTDKSYEQYF.

Written as DNA, the CDR3 is TGTGCCAGCAGCTCCGGACTAGCGGAGATCTACGAGCAGTACTTC. It yields the protein CASSSGLAEIYEQYF. This sequence joins TRBV7-9 and TRBJ2-7; 10 bases match TRBD2. The length of the CDR3 is 15 residues. CDR1 SEHNR and CDR2 FQNEAQ come from the germline V gene (reference sequence). Trimming removed 4 bases from V and 3 bases from J; junction bases left unmatched: 6.

This clone showed up just a few times. Here the CDR3 DNA reads TGCGCCAGCAGCCAAGGGGTCTTGACAGGGGGGGCGAACACTGAAGCTTTCTTT. Its protein product is CASSQGVLTGGANTEAFF. The rearrangement links TRBV4-1 to TRBJ1-1, with TRBD1 identical over 9 bases. The CDR3 contains 18 residues. Germline CDR1 is MGHRA and CDR2 is YSYEKL. Losses at the gene ends were 1 base for V and 1 base for J; bases not matched to a gene: 10.

This clone is a singleton in its sample. V is TRBV11-1 and J is TRBJ2-1; 10 positions agree with TRBD1. V gave up 4 bases and J gave up 6 bases; unmatched junction bases: 6. This CDR3 has 15 amino acids. Germline V lookup: CDR1 SGHAT, CDR2 FQDESV (reference sequence). CDR3 loop: CASSSGQGTTNEQFF. The CDR3 nucleotides are TGTGCCAGCAGCTCGGGACAGGGGACTACCAATGAGCAGTTCTTC.

V usage is TRBV4-3 and J usage is TRBJ2-1, with D maybe TRBD2 (5 bases). This CDR3 region has 11 residues. In germline, CDR1 is LGHNA, CDR2 YSLEER. Trimming left V 5 bases short and J 6 bases short, with 5 bases between. CDR3 nucleotides: TGCGCCAGCAGCGAGGGCAATGAGCAGTTCTTC. Translation: CASSEGNEQFF.

This clone was seen more than once but under ten times. The conserved phenylalanine or tryptophan is not found at the CDR3 terminus, so this likely reflects a read error. The limits of the CDR3 on the DNA are not certain, so only TCRdb's listed CDR3 is given. This chain uses TRBV19 with TRBJ1-3. 11 amino acids form the CDR3, both terminal residues included. CDR1 and CDR2 from the germline V gene are LNHDA and SQIVND (reference sequence). The CDR3 sequence is CASSHQGPLAA.

The V call is TRBV9, the J call TRBJ2-6, with D possibly TRBD1 on 8 matching bases. The CDR3 length is 14 residues. The ends were cut back, 5 bases at V and 11 bases at J, with 17 bases in the middle. Germline CDR1 reads SGDLS; CDR2 reads YYNGEE. CDR3 DNA: TGTGCCAGCAGTATTCTCACAGGGGGGGACGTCCTGACTTTC. Protein product: CASSILTGGDVLTF.